What follows describes a single TCR beta chain. The antigen remains unidentified. Germline values: CDR1 MNHEY, CDR2 SMNVEV (reference sequence). The V and J ends lost 1 base and 5 bases respectively, with 9 bases between them. The CDR3 consists of 14 residues. The data were obtained in a study of shared clonotypes between healthy human individuals. Study-wide findings and caveats: Rarefaction showed that sequencing of sorted subsets was incomplete (despite large depth).

Each subset's genomic DNA was shared equally among a number of immunoSEQ plates. Sequencing was performed with immunoSEQ multiplex PCR; in TCRdb, only in-frame clones are kept and a portion is missing. The sample yields some 700,000 clones, less than 95% seen once. Donation came from healthy HIV-negative adults that had no recent acute infections or vaccinations. Pooled CD45RO+ cells and CCR7-negative CD45RA+ TemRA cells made up CD8 memory. The sequenced sample consisted of memory CD8+ T cells from PBMCs. Subset noted: CD45RO+ cells pooled with CCR7-negative TemRA cells. The receptor was isolated from a man aged 18 to 29 in good health. Some clones in this sample may be carry-over from other donors' samples. The chain employs TRBV27 and TRBJ1-5; D may be TRBD1 (5 bases). The CDR3 DNA reads as TGTGCCAGCAGTTTATGGCCGGGGGATCAGCCCCAGCATTTT. Translation: CASSLWPGDQPQHF.